Below are 3 T cell receptor beta chains sequenced from a single sample in a study of lymphopenia after photon versus proton radiotherapy. Profiling relied on immunoSEQ multiplex PCR, and the TCRdb table lists in-frame clones only, not all of them. The sample lists 77,000 or so clones; about 83% were seen once. The sample consisted of peripheral blood, taken from a patient treated with proton-based radiotherapy. The source is a man between 60 and 75 years old with pancreatic cancer.

J is TRBJ2-7 and V is TRBV11-2; D may be TRBD2 (6 bases). Germline CDR1 is SGHAT and CDR2 is FQNNGV. V was pared by 6 bases and J by 5 bases, with 11 bases between. The CDR3 has 12 residues. The CDR3 coding sequence is TGTGCCAGCAGACTAGGCGGGGACGAGCAGTACTTC. This codes for CASRLGGDEQYF.

This clone was seen a single time. The chain is built from TRBV11-3 and TRBJ2-2, with 7 bases matching TRBD1. Per the germline V gene, CDR1 is SGHNT and CDR2 is YENEEA. With 0 bases clipped from V and 6 bases from J, the junction kept 16 bases outside the gene matches. This CDR3 has 19 amino acids. CDR3 protein: CASSLDRNRGMARAGELFF. The CDR3 DNA follows: TGTGCCAGCAGCTTAGATCGTAACAGGGGAATGGCCCGCGCCGGGGAGCTGTTTTTT.

V gene TRBV28 combines with J gene TRBJ2-2; tentatively, D is TRBD1 or TRBD2 (5 bases each). V was cut by 0 bases and J by 6 bases, with 8 bases left in between. CDR1 and CDR2 from the germline V gene are MDHEN and SYDVKM. CDR3 length equals 14 residues. The CDR3 DNA reads TGTGCCAGCAGTTTATGGGGGACCCCCGGGGAGCTGTTTTTT. Translated, it gives CASSLWGTPGELFF.